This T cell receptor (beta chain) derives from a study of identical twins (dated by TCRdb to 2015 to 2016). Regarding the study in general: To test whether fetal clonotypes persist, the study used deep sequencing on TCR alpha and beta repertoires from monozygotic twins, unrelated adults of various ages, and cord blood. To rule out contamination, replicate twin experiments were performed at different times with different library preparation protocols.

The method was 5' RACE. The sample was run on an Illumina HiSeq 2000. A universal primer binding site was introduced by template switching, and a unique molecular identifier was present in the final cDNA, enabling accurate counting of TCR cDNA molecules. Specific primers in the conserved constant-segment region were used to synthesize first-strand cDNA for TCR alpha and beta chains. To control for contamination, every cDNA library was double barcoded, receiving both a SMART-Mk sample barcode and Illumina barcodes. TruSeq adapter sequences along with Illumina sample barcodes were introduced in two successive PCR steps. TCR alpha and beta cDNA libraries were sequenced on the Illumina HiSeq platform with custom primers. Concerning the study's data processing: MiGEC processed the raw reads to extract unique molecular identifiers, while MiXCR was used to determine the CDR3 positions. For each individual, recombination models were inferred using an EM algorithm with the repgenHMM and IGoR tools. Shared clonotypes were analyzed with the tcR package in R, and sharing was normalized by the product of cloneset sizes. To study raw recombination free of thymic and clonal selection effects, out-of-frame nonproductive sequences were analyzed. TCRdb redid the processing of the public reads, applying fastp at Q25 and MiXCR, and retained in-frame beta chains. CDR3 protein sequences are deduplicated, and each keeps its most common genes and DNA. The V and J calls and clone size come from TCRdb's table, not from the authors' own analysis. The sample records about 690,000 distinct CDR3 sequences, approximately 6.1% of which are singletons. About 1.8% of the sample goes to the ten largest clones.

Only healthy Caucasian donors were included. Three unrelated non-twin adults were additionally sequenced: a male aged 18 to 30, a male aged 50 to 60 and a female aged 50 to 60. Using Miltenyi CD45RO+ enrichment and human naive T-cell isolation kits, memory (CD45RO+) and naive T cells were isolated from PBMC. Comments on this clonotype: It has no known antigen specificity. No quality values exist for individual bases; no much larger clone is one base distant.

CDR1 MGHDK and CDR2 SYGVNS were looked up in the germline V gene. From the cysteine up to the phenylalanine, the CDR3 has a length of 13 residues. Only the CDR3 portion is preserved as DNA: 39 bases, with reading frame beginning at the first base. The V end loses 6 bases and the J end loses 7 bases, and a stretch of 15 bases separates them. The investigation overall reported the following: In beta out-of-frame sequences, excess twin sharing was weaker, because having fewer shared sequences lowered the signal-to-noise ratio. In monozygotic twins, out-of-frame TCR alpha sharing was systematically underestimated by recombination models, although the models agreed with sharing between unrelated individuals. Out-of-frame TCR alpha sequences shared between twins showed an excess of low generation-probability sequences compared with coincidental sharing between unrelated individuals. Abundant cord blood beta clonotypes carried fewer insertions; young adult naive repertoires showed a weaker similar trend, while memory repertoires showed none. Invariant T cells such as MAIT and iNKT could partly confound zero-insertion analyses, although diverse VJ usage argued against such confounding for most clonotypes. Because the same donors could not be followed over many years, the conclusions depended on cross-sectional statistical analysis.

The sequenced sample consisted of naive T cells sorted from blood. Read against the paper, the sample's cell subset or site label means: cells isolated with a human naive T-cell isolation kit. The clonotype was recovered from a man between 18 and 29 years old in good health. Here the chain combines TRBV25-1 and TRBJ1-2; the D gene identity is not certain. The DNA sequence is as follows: TGTGCCAGCAGCCTGATATTGGCCCGTGGCTACACCTTC. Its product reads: CASSLILARGYTF.